What follows are 20 T cell receptor beta chains derived from one specimen sequenced in a study of cytomegalovirus exposure and HLA in healthy donors (dated by TCRdb to 2017 to 2019). Receptor libraries were prepared by the immunoSEQ multiplex PCR assay. TCRdb stores this immuneACCESS table with in-frame sequences only. Part of the clones is absent; in the studies checked, under half of the shortfall reflects unresolved V genes, and no reason is known for the rest. The sample table lists some 110,000 clones, around 85% of them with a count of one. Jointly, the top ten make up 4% to 5.5% of the sample. The sample taken for sequencing was PBMCs. All receptors derive from a man aged 18 to 30 in good health and CMV-seropositive.

The chain combines TRBV25-1 with TRBJ2-7, with 7 nucleotides matching TRBD2. Germline trimming cut 9 bases from V and 0 bases from J; bases unmatched to any gene: 8. CDR1 is MGHDK, CDR2 SYGVNS, per germline. The CDR3 contains 14 residues. CDR3 loop: CASAARDYSYEQYF. The CDR3 region has the DNA TGTGCCAGTGCGGCCCGGGACTACTCCTACGAGCAGTACTTC.

The genes are TRBV4-2 and TRBJ2-7; TRBD2 matches 7 bases. Germline trimming cut 0 bases from V and 1 base from J; bases unmatched to any gene: 6. Germline V gives CDR1 LGHNA, CDR2 YNFKEQ. This CDR3 contains 16 residues. CDR3 sequence reads: CASSQDQGGGSYEQYF. The DNA of the CDR3 is TGTGCCAGCAGCCAAGATCAGGGCGGGGGTTCCTACGAGCAGTACTTC.

V is TRBV6-5 and J is TRBJ2-7, with 7 bases that match TRBD1. This CDR3 is 12 amino acids long. The V gene's germline CDR1 is MNHEY and CDR2 SVGAGI. The V gene end was trimmed by 6 bases and the J gene end by 6 bases; junction bases not matched to a gene: 5. This CDR3 reads CASSSDRAEQYF. In DNA, the CDR3 is TGTGCCAGCAGCTCCGACAGGGCCGAGCAGTACTTC.

This sequence joins TRBV7-8 and TRBJ1-3, with 7 bases fitting TRBD1. V was clipped by 1 base and J by 3 bases; unmatched bases: 6. Germline-derived CDR1 and CDR2 are SGHVS and FQNEAQ. This CDR3 has 16 residues. CDR3 region: CASSLVRGTSGNTIYF. CDR3 DNA sequence: TGTGCCAGCAGCTTAGTCAGGGGGACGAGTGGAAACACCATATATTTT. Together with reference TRBV7-8 and TRBJ1-3, the CDR3 gives the full variable domain: GAGVSQSPRYKVAKRGQDVALRCDPISGHVSLFWYQQALGQGPEFLTYFQNEAQLDKSGLPSDRFFAERPEGSVSTLKIQRTQQEDSAVYLCASSLVRGTSGNTIYFGEGSWLTVV.

The genes are TRBV25-1 and TRBJ1-1; maybe TRBD1 (5 bases). V lost 5 bases, J lost 1 base, and 14 bases lay in between. The CDR3 runs to 15 residues. Germline values: CDR1 MGHDK, CDR2 SYGVNS. For the CDR3, the DNA is TGTGCCAGCAGTCCCCCGGGACTCTCGAACACTGAAGCTTTCTTT. As protein: CASSPPGLSNTEAFF.

The rearrangement links TRBV10-3 to TRBJ1-2; TRBD1 might be the D (5 bases). Trimming left V 9 bases short and J 3 bases short, with 11 bases between. Germline V lookup: CDR1 ENHRY, CDR2 SYGVKD. This CDR3 region has 12 residues. CDR3 sequence: CAIQTVDYGYTF. CDR3 DNA sequence: TGTGCCATACAGACAGTAGACTATGGCTACACCTTC.

Here the CDR3 reads CASRGAGGLETQYF. The CDR3 DNA sequence: TGCGCCAGCCGAGGGGCAGGGGGTTTGGAGACCCAGTACTTC. This chain links TRBV5-1 with TRBJ2-5; 7 positions match TRBD1. Germline trimming cut 7 bases from V and 5 bases from J; bases unmatched to any gene: 11. The CDR3 has 14 residues. Germline CDR1 and CDR2: SGHRS and YFSETQ.

The rearrangement joins TRBV2 to TRBJ2-7; D is unclear. The CDR3 has 12 residues. Germline V lookup: CDR1 SNHLY, CDR2 FYNNEI. V lost 7 bases to trimming and J lost 2 bases, with 9 bases between them. The CDR3 nucleotides read TGTGCCAGCAAGATAACAGCCTACGAGCAGTACTTC. It is translated as CASKITAYEQYF.

The chain combines TRBV10-2 with TRBJ2-2; no clear D. V lost 8 bases to trimming and J lost 5 bases, with 21 bases between them. The CDR3 totals 16 residues. CDR1 is WSHSY, CDR2 SAAADI, per germline. This chain's CDR3 is CASSSRPLKRTGELFF. The CDR3, as DNA: TGCGCCAGCTCCTCGAGACCCTTAAAGAGGACCGGGGAGCTGTTTTTT.

The chain joins TRBV6-6 to TRBJ2-1, with 11 bases aligning to TRBD1. V lost 0 bases, J lost 8 bases, and 6 bases stayed unmatched. The germline gives CDR1 MNHNY, CDR2 SVGAGI (reference sequence). The CDR3 is 16 amino acids. CDR3 region: CASSYSRTGGVDEQFF. In DNA, the CDR3 is TGTGCCAGCAGTTACTCGAGGACAGGGGGCGTCGATGAGCAGTTCTTC.

The chain links TRBV4-1 to TRBJ1-5; 8 nucleotides match TRBD1. Unmatched junction bases numbered 2, after V lost 1 base and J lost 3 bases. The CDR3 is 15 amino acids. The germline CDR1 and CDR2 sequences are MGHRA and YSYEKL. The DNA of the CDR3 is TGCGCCAGCAGCCAAGCGGACAGGGACAATCAGCCCCAGCATTTT. Protein product: CASSQADRDNQPQHF.

The DNA of the CDR3 is TGTGCCAGCAGCCCTGGACAGGCAAGGAACACTGAAGCTTTCTTT. This encodes CASSPGQARNTEAFF. The chain is built from TRBV9 and TRBJ1-1; 7 bases are a match to TRBD1. After removal of 4 bases from V and 1 base from J, the junction contained 7 bases not matched to a gene. Germline CDR1 SGDLS, CDR2 YYNGEE. The CDR3 covers 15 residues.

The chain is built from TRBV18 and TRBJ2-5; 10 positions match TRBD2. CDR1 is KGHSH and CDR2 is LQKENI in the germline V gene. The CDR3 loop spans 17 amino acids. The trim removed 3 bases at V and 5 bases at J, leaving 12 bases unmatched. For the CDR3, the DNA is TGTGCCAGCTCACCGCTCGCAAGTAGCGGGGGGTTGGAGACCCAGTACTTC. It codes for CASSPLASSGGLETQYF.

The chain joins TRBV27 to TRBJ1-1; D unclear. CDR3 length: 12 amino acids. CDR1 is MNHEY and CDR2 is SMNVEV in the germline V gene (reference sequence). Trimming removed 6 bases at V and 3 bases at J, with 8 bases between. As DNA, the CDR3 is TGTGCCAGCAGGAGAAGTCACACTGAAGCTTTCTTT. Residues: CASRRSHTEAFF.

The genes are TRBV2 and TRBJ1-1; D gene uncertain. The CDR3 spans 12 residues. Trimming took 6 bases from V and 0 from J, leaving 5 bases between them. Germline CDR1 and CDR2: SNHLY and FYNNEI. The CDR3 loop reads CASSALNTEAFF. CDR3 in DNA: TGTGCCAGCAGCGCGTTGAACACTGAAGCTTTCTTT.

The chain is built from TRBV4-1 and TRBJ2-3; a weak D match, TRBD2 (5 bases). This CDR3 contains 16 residues. Germline V lookup: CDR1 MGHRA, CDR2 YSYEKL. V was shortened by 6 bases and J by 1 base, with 17 bases between the two germline ends. CDR3 amino acids: CASRSSATLGTDTQYF. CDR3 DNA sequence: TGCGCCAGCAGAAGTAGCGCAACCCTAGGCACAGATACGCAGTATTTT.

Worth noting for this clone: At one boundary the junction diverges from the germline segment, which might be a read error. This chain connects TRBV2 to TRBJ2-1; 10 bases are a match to TRBD2. The CDR3 loop spans 14 amino acids. Germline CDR1 and CDR2: SNHLY and FYNNEI. As DNA, the CDR3 is TGTGCCAGCAGGCCGGGACTAGCGTACAGTGAGCAGTTCTTC. Translation: CASRPGLAYSEQFF.

The V call is TRBV5-6, the J call TRBJ1-4; 8 bases are shared with TRBD1. Germline trimming cut 0 bases from V and 6 bases from J; bases unmatched to any gene: 1. The CDR3 runs to 14 residues. Germline-derived CDR1 and CDR2 are SGHDT and YYEEEE. CDR3 residues: CASSLGTGHEKLFF. In nucleotides, the CDR3 is TGTGCCAGCAGCTTGGGGACAGGGCATGAAAAACTGTTTTTT.

The V call is TRBV13, the J call TRBJ2-7; possibly TRBD1 for D (6 bases). Germline V lookup: CDR1 PRHDT, CDR2 FYEKMQ (reference sequence). The CDR3 runs to 15 residues. With 5 bases removed from V and 3 bases from J, the gap between germline ends came to 17 bases. The CDR3 reads CASSRTGSAFYEQYF. In DNA, the CDR3 is TGTGCCAGCAGCCGAACAGGGAGCGCGTTCTACGAGCAGTACTTC. Supplemented by reference TRBV13 and TRBJ2-7, the full variable domain reads AAGVIQSPRHLIKEKRETATLKCYPIPRHDTVYWYQQGPGQDPQFLISFYEKMQSDKGSIPDRFSAQQFSDYHSELNMSSLELGDSALYFCASSRTGSAFYEQYFGPGTRLTVT.

The DNA for the CDR3 is TGTGCCAGCAGCTTAGGATCGGGACAAAACTATGGCTACACCTTC. Translating gives CASSLGSGQNYGYTF. This sequence joins TRBV7-9 and TRBJ1-2; D possibly corresponds to TRBD1 (6 bases). The CDR3 sequence is 15 residues long. Trimming pared 1 base from V and 2 bases from J, leaving 11 bases between. Germline assignment: CDR1 SEHNR and CDR2 FQNEAQ (reference sequence).